These 6 T cell receptor beta chains were all obtained from the same sample, sequenced in a study of blood T cell repertoires in COVID-19. Here immunoSEQ multiplex PCR was the method, and the copy in TCRdb shows in-frame clones only, minus some. The sample lists tens of thousands of clones; roughly 85% were seen once. Sequenced input: peripheral blood. The receptor source for this set is a man in his fifties or sixties with active or convalescent COVID-19.

The chain combines TRBV24-1 with TRBJ2-3; weak D call: TRBD1 (6 bases). Trimming removed 8 bases from V and 0 bases from J, with 14 bases in between. The germline V gene has CDR1 KGHDR and CDR2 SFDVKD. CDR3 length: 15 residues. CDR3: CATTSGQYSTDTQYF. CDR3 DNA sequence: TGTGCCACCACCAGCGGACAGTATAGCACAGATACGCAGTATTTT.

This clone was counted a few times. V usage is TRBV7-2 and J usage is TRBJ2-7; 11 nucleotides agree with TRBD2. The CDR3 totals 15 residues. With 5 bases clipped from V and 3 bases from J, the junction kept 6 bases outside the gene matches. CDR1 and CDR2 (germline): SGHTA, FQGNSA. The DNA for the CDR3 is TGTGCCAGCAGCCACGGACTAGCGGGTGACTACGAGCAGTACTTC. This sequence encodes CASSHGLAGDYEQYF. The full variable domain, its missing parts supplied by reference TRBV7-2 and TRBJ2-7, is GAGVSQSPSNKVTEKGKDVELRCDPISGHTALYWYRQSLGQGLEFLIYFQGNSAPDKSGLPSDRFSAERTGGSVSTLTIQRTQQEDSAVYLCASSHGLAGDYEQYFGPGTRLTVT.

The V call is TRBV18, the J call TRBJ1-6; 7 nucleotides agree with TRBD1. The CDR3 extends over 13 amino acids. Trimming at V came to 4 bases and at J to 10 bases, leaving 4 bases not matched to a gene. The germline gives CDR1 KGHSH, CDR2 LQKENI. CDR3 coding DNA: TGTGCCAGCTCACTGGGGACAGACTCACCCCTCCACTTT. This sequence encodes CASSLGTDSPLHF.

The rearrangement joins TRBV2 to TRBJ1-1; 7 nucleotides match TRBD1. There are 14 residues in the CDR3. V shed 3 bases and J 3 bases; nucleotides not matched to a gene: 4. In germline, CDR1 is SNHLY, CDR2 FYNNEI. The CDR3 region has the DNA TGTGCCAGCAGTGAGGAGGGGGCGGACACTGAAGCTTTCTTT. Translation: CASSEEGADTEAFF.

This clone was seen a few times. The gene calls are TRBV10-3 and TRBJ2-7; 14 bases match TRBD2. V was clipped by 10 bases and J by 5 bases; unmatched bases: 7. Germline lookup yields CDR1 ENHRY and CDR2 SYGVKD. CDR3 length: 14 amino acids. The CDR3 reads CATKPGLAGDEQYF. The CDR3 nucleotides are TGTGCCACCAAACCGGGACTAGCGGGGGACGAGCAGTACTTC.

The chain carries TRBV1 and TRBJ2-2; no check of the table's D call, TRBD1, against the DNA was made. TRBV1 is classified as a pseudogene. CDR3 length: 12 residues. CDR3: CTSRNRAGELFF. CDR3 bases: TGCACCAGCAGAAACAGGGCCGGGGAGCTGTTTTTT.